The T cell receptor delta chain under discussion was sequenced for a study of γδ T cells in repeated Plasmodium falciparum infection. Study background: Malian repertoires were sampled cross-sectionally without transmission and longitudinally through febrile malaria.

Flow sorting of PBMC yielded separate Vgamma9/Vdelta2+ and Vdelta2-negative gammadelta T cell populations for bulk repertoire analysis. This clone was recorded a few times. Its specificity is unknown. The protein that TCRdb holds for this DNA derives from a much larger clone and differs from the translated DNA at residue 8, which likely indicates a read error; the protein shown here is translated from the DNA. Germline V gene lookup returns CDR1 GEAIGNYY and CDR2 EKD. This CDR3 contains 18 residues. Trimming took 3 bases from V and 0 from J, leaving 22 bases between them. General study points: Malian children's Vdelta2-negative repertoires appeared more expanded and less diverse than Australians'.

Each sorted gammadelta sample had TRG and TRD chains sequenced. TCRdb re-called the multiplex PCR reads with CATT. The sample holds roughly 86,000 delta-chain clones, around 1.4% seen once. Input material: gamma-delta T cells from blood. The receptor's source is a pool of human donors (malaria-infected and uninfected, not separated). The V and J genes are TRDV2 and TRDJ1; D possibly corresponds to TRDD3 (6 bases). Here the CDR3 DNA reads TGTGCCTGTGACCCCCTTACTAGGGGATCCCCCGACACCGATAAACTCATCTTT. Encoded protein: CACDPLTRGSPDTDKLIF.